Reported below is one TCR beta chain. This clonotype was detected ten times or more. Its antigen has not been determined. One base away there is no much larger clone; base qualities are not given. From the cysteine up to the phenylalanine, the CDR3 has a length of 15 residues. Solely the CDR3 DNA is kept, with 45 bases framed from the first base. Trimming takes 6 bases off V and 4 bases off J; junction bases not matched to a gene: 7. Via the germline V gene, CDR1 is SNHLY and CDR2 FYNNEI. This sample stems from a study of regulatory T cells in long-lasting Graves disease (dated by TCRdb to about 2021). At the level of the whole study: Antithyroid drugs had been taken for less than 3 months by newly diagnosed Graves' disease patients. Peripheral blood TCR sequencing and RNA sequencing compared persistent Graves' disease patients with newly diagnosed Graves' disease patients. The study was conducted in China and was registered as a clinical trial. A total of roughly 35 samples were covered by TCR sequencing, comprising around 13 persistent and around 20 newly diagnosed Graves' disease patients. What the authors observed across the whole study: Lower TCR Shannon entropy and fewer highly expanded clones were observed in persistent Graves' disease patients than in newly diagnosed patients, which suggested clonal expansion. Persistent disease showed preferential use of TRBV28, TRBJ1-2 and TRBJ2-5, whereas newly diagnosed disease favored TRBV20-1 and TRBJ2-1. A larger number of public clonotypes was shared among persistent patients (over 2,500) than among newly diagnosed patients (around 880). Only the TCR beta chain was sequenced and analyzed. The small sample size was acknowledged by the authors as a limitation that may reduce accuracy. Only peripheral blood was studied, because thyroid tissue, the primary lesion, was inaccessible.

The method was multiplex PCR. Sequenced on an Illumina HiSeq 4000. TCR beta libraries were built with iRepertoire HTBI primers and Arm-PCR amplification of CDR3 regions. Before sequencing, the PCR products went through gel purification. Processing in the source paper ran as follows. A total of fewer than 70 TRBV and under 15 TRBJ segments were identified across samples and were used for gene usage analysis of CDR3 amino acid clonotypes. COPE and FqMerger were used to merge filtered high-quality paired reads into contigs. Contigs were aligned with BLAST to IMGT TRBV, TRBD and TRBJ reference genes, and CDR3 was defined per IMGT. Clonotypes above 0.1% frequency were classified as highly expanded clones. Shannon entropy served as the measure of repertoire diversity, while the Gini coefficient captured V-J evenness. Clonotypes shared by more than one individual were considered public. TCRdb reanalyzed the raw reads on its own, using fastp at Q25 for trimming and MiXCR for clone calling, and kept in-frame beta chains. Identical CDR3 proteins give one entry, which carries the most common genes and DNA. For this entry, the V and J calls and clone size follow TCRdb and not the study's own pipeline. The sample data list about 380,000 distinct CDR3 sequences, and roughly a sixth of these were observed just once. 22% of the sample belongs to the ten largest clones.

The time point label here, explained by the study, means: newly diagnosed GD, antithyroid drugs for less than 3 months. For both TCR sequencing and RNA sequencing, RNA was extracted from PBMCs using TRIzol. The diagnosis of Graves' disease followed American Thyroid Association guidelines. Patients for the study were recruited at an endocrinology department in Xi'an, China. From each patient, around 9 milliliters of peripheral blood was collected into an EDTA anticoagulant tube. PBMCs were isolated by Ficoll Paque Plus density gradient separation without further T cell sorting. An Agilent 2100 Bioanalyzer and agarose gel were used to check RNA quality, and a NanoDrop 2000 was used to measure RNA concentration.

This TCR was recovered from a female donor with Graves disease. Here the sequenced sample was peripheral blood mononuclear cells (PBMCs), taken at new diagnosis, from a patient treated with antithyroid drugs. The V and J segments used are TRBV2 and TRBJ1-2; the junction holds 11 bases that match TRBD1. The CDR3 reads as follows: CASRPGQGAFYGYTF. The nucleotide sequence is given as TGTGCCAGCAGACCCGGACAGGGGGCCTTCTATGGCTACACCTTC.